The entry below gives a single T cell receptor (beta chain) sequence along with its context. Its cognate antigen is unknown. Trimming took 2 bases from V and 7 from J, leaving 14 bases between them. The CDR3 has 15 amino acids. The entry originates in a study of T-cell reconstitution after alpha-beta-depleted transplantation in children. The study's findings and limits: Once a year had passed after transplant, T-cell counts and diversity came mostly from newly produced T cells. Surviving recipient T cells and thymic progenitors produced the high day-60 TCRbeta diversity seen in some patients.

A TCRbeta library incorporating unique molecular identifiers was prepared. TCRdb recomputed calls from the PCR reads with MiXCR, one row per CDR3 protein. The table has roughly 490,000 distinct CDR3 sequences, about 10% seen once; the top ten hold about 15%. The input for sequencing was PBMCs, mostly from graft donor cells, taken 180 days after TCRalphabeta/CD19-depleted stem cell transplant. The J gene is TRBJ2-2, the V gene TRBV12-3 or TRBV12-4; unclear D gene. The clonotype comes from a female patient younger than 10 who had a stem cell transplant for aplastic anemia, so the T cells may come from the graft donor. The CDR3 region is CASSLRLLADGELFF. As DNA, the CDR3 is TGTGCCAGCAGTTTACGGCTACTGGCGGACGGGGAGCTGTTTTTT.